This T cell receptor (beta chain) was recorded in a study of blood T cells in healthy people across ages. Alongside a J-beta primer mix, a sample-barcoded 5' primer served in a second PCR lasting roughly 6 to 11 cycles. TCRdb re-called the 5' RACE reads through MiXCR, storing one row per CDR3 protein. The sample holds 700,000 to 1,000,000 distinct CDR3 sequences, about 42% seen once. This clonotype was found a few times. PBMCs numbering at least 7 million were isolated per sample. The source material was blood. This clonotype originated in a man in his 60s in good health.

CDR3 coding DNA: TGCAGTGCGTCGGAGGGACAGGGCTCCTACAATGAGCAGTTCTTC. Translating gives CSASEGQGSYNEQFF. This chain uses TRBV20-1 with TRBJ2-1, with 9 bases identical to TRBD1. V gave up 6 bases and J gave up 0 bases; unmatched junction bases: 6. The CDR3 covers 15 residues. Germline CDR1 DFQATT, CDR2 SNEGSKA (reference sequence).